The clone carrying this T cell receptor beta chain appeared a few times. Its antigen is unknown. This entry belongs to a study of regulatory T cells in long-lasting Graves disease. Study in general: Graves' patients, newly diagnosed, had taken antithyroid drugs under 3 months. Study outcomes and limitations: Patients with persistent Graves' had lower TCR diversity than newly diagnosed patients.

With iRepertoire HTBI primers and Arm-PCR of CDR3 regions, TCR beta libraries were built. TCRdb fed the multiplex PCR reads into MiXCR, producing one record per CDR3 protein. This sample carries roughly 440,000 distinct CDR3 sequences, around 15% of them seen once, and the ten largest clones take 23%. This CDR3 is built from 14 residues. Per the germline V gene, CDR1 is ENHRY and CDR2 is SYGVKD. The ends were cut back, 10 bases at V and 2 bases at J, with 15 bases in the middle. Time point reported: newly diagnosed GD, antithyroid drugs for less than 3 months. Making the TCR library involved RNA that had been extracted from PBMCs. The same data also went into a second study, on T cells in Graves' hyperthyroidism and ophthalmopathy.

The sample consisted of peripheral blood mononuclear cells (PBMCs), taken at new diagnosis, from a patient treated with antithyroid drugs. The clonotype comes from a woman under 30 with Graves disease. The chain has TRBV10-3 and TRBJ1-5; a possible D gene is TRBD1 (6 bases). CDR3 in amino acids: CATRGVGGNQPQHF. CDR3 bases: TGTGCCACCAGGGGAGTCGGGGGCAATCAGCCCCAGCATTTT.